One and the same sample provided the 29 T cell receptor beta chains below, sequenced in a study of vaccination effects on CD4 cells after COVID-19. Sequencing in the ViraFEST assay came after antigen-specific CD4+ T cells had been expanded with viral peptide pools, which were used to stimulate PBMC. Upon completion of approximately ten days in culture, CD4+ T cells were isolated. Previously uninfected by SARS-CoV-2, the vaccine recipients also showed negative nucleocapsid antibodies. These receptors lack a known antigen. The assay was immunoSEQ multiplex PCR, and TCRdb's table has in-frame clones only and misses some. The sample carries around 71,000 clones, approximately 70% recorded once. Sequences were derived from CD4+ T cells from PBMCs cultured with HCoV-OC43 spike peptides, sampled before COVID-19 vaccination. Subset in this sample: HCoV-OC43 spike overlapping peptide pool stimulation. The receptors were sampled from a human donor who received a COVID-19 vaccine.

The chain uses TRBV6-6 and TRBJ1-5, with D maybe TRBD1 (5 bases). The CDR3 consists of 14 residues. In germline, CDR1 is MNHNY, CDR2 SVGAGI (reference sequence). The V end lost 10 bases, the J end lost 6 bases, and 19 bases lay between the germline ends. CDR3 nucleotides: TGTGCCACCAACGTGCCAGGGACGATTCAGCCCCAGCATTTT. This codes for CATNVPGTIQPQHF.

The chain uses TRBV27 and TRBJ1-1, with 8 bases aligning to TRBD1. The germline CDR1 and CDR2 sequences are MNHEY and SMNVEV (reference sequence). Losses at the gene ends were 5 bases for V and 4 bases for J; bases not matched to a gene: 9. The CDR3 has 15 residues. CDR3 in amino acids: CASSPRTGRITEAFF. CDR3 nucleotide sequence: TGTGCCAGCAGTCCTCGGACAGGGCGGATCACTGAAGCTTTCTTT.

The chain has TRBV9 and TRBJ2-5; 7 positions match TRBD1. J was trimmed by 1 base and V by 0 bases; bases with no gene match: 6. There are 16 residues in the CDR3. Germline V CDR1 and CDR2: SGDLS, YYNGEE. The CDR3 DNA reads TGTGCCAGCAGCGTAGGGGACAGAGATTTCCAAGAGACCCAGTACTTC. Protein sequence: CASSVGDRDFQETQYF. The full variable domain, with the rest looked up from reference TRBV9 and TRBJ2-5, is DSGVTQTPKHLITATGQRVTLRCSPRSGDLSVYWYQQSLDQGLQFLIQYYNGEERAKGNILERFSAQQFPDLHSELNLSSLELGDSALYFCASSVGDRDFQETQYFGPGTRLLVL.

For the CDR3, the DNA is TGTGCCAGCAGCTCTGGGGGCACAGATACGCAGTATTTT. Amino acid sequence: CASSSGGTDTQYF. The rearrangement uses TRBV7-3 and TRBJ2-3, with unresolved D. The CDR3 extends over 13 amino acids. Trimming cost V 4 bases and J 1 base, with 6 bases left between them. Per the germline V gene, CDR1 is SGHTA and CDR2 is FQGTGA.

The gene calls are TRBV5-5 and TRBJ2-5; maybe TRBD2 (5 bases). This CDR3 region has 13 residues. Germline V lookup: CDR1 SGHKS, CDR2 YYEKEE (reference sequence). V was shortened by 5 bases and J by 4 bases, with 12 bases between the two germline ends. The CDR3 spells CASSTAGGETQYF. In nucleotides, the CDR3 is TGTGCCAGCAGTACCGCGGGCGGAGAGACCCAGTACTTC.

This rearrangement joins TRBV7-8 to TRBJ2-4, with unresolved D. Per germline, CDR1 SGHVS and CDR2 FQNEAQ. The CDR3 spans 11 residues. Trimming removed 5 bases at V and 3 bases at J, with 2 bases between. CDR3 sequence: CASSNKNIQYF. DNA of the CDR3: TGTGCCAGCAGCAACAAAAACATTCAGTACTTC.

This clone showed up just once. This sequence joins TRBV3-1 (or the pseudogene TRBV3-2) and TRBJ2-7; perhaps D is TRBD1 or TRBD2 (6 bases each). The CDR3 contains 13 residues. Germline CDR1 LGHDT, CDR2 YNNKEL (reference sequence). V lost 5 bases and J lost 2, with 10 bases in between. CDR3 loop: CASSAGQTYEQYV. CDR3 in DNA: TGTGCCAGCAGCGCGGGACAAACCTACGAGCAGTACGTC.

V and J are TRBV5-8 and TRBJ2-3; D may be TRBD2 (5 bases). The length of the CDR3 is 13 residues. Trimming shortened V by 2 bases and J by 4 bases, and 8 bases separated the two germline ends. Per the germline V gene, CDR1 is SGHTS and CDR2 is YDEGEE. The CDR3 is CASSFPGSDTQYF. CDR3 nucleotide sequence: TGTGCCAGCAGCTTTCCGGGATCAGATACGCAGTATTTT. Full variable domain (missing parts from reference TRBV5-8 and TRBJ2-3): EAGVTQSPTHLIKTRGQQATLRCSPISGHTSVYWYQQALGLGLQFLLWYDEGEERNRGNFPPRFSGRQFPNYSSELNVNALELEDSALYLCASSFPGSDTQYFGPGTRLTVL.

This clone was detected a few times. The chain has TRBV27 and TRBJ2-2; TRBD1 is a possible D gene (7 bases). CDR3 length: 14 amino acids. The V gene's germline CDR1 is MNHEY and CDR2 SMNVEV (reference sequence). Trimming removed 5 bases at V and 7 bases at J, with 14 bases between. In DNA form, the CDR3 reads TGTGCCAGCAGTCCTAGGGGGCGGGACGGGGAGCTGTTTTTT. This gives the protein CASSPRGRDGELFF.

The J gene is TRBJ1-2, the V gene TRBV7-2; 8 bases line up with TRBD1. V gave up 10 bases and J gave up 4 bases; unmatched junction bases: 14. This CDR3 is 15 amino acids long. Germline CDR1 and CDR2: SGHTA and FQGNSA. For the CDR3, the DNA is TGTGCCACCGGACAGGGCTCAAGTAATTTCTATGGCTACACCTTC. Translation: CATGQGSSNFYGYTF.

The count of this clone is one. The chain recombines TRBV27 with TRBJ2-1, with D unresolved. The CDR3 extends over 15 amino acids. Germline V gene sequence: CDR1 MNHEY, CDR2 SMNVEV (reference sequence). V lost 3 bases and J lost 5, with 14 bases in between. This CDR3 reads CASSFRPIGHNEQFF. In nucleotides, the CDR3 is TGTGCCAGCAGTTTCAGGCCTATAGGCCACAATGAGCAGTTCTTC.

The V gene is TRBV7-2, the J gene TRBJ2-5, with 7 bases that match TRBD2. The germline gives CDR1 SGHTA, CDR2 FQGNSA. The ends lost 2 bases at V and 5 bases at J; junction bases unmatched: 5. The CDR3 sequence is 14 residues long. CDR3 bases: TGTGCCAGCAGCTTATCGGGAGGCAGGGAGACCCAGTACTTC. This gives the protein CASSLSGGRETQYF.

The chain recombines TRBV3-1 (or the pseudogene TRBV3-2) with TRBJ1-1, with 8 bases that match TRBD1. Unmatched junction bases numbered 6, after V lost 6 bases and J lost 0 bases. Germline assignment: CDR1 LGHDT and CDR2 YNNKEL (reference sequence). CDR3 length: 15 residues. The CDR3 coding sequence is TGTGCCAGCAGACCCAGACAGGGGATGAACACTGAAGCTTTCTTT. Its protein is CASRPRQGMNTEAFF.

This chain joins TRBV7-9 and TRBJ2-3; D unclear. V dropped 5 bases and J dropped 1 base, with 10 bases sitting between them. CDR1 and CDR2 from the germline V gene are SEHNR and FQNEAQ (reference sequence). This CDR3 comprises 14 residues. The CDR3, as DNA: TGTGCCAGCAGCGCCTCTCGGGGCACAGATACGCAGTATTTT. Its translation is CASSASRGTDTQYF.

DNA for the CDR3: TGTGCCCTCAGGGCGGTAGCGGGGGGCGCAGATACGCAGTATTTT. Its protein is CALRAVAGGADTQYF. The J gene is TRBJ2-3, the V gene TRBV7-9, with TRBD2 matching 10 bases. Germline V CDR1 and CDR2: SEHNR, FQNEAQ (reference sequence). The trim removed 11 bases at V and 4 bases at J, leaving 12 bases unmatched. The CDR3 has 15 residues.

This sequence joins TRBV4-2 and TRBJ1-1, with D uncertain. Trimming cost V 1 base and J 2 bases, with 8 bases left between them. The CDR3 length is 14 residues. Germline V gives CDR1 LGHNA, CDR2 YNFKEQ. The CDR3, as DNA: TGTGCCAGCAGCCAAGTAGGAGGAAACACTGAAGCTTTCTTT. Encoded protein: CASSQVGGNTEAFF.

V and J are TRBV15 and TRBJ2-3; 11 bases match TRBD2. With 2 bases clipped from V and 3 bases from J, the junction kept 4 bases outside the gene matches. CDR1 and CDR2 (germline): LNHNV, YYDKDF (reference sequence). This CDR3 has 16 amino acids. CDR3 sequence reads: CATSRKLAGGTDTQYF. The CDR3, as DNA: TGTGCCACCAGCAGAAAATTAGCGGGGGGGACAGATACGCAGTATTTT. Supplemented by reference TRBV15 and TRBJ2-3, the full variable domain reads DAMVIQNPRYQVTQFGKPVTLSCSQTLNHNVMYWYQQKSSQAPKLLFHYYDKDFNNEADTPDNFQSRRPNTSFCFLDIRSPGLGDTAMYLCATSRKLAGGTDTQYFGPGTRLTVL.

The rearrangement joins TRBV7-2 to TRBJ2-3, with D tentatively TRBD2 (6 bases). This CDR3 spans 15 amino acids. Germline CDR1 reads SGHTA; CDR2 reads FQGNSA. Trimming cost V 1 base and J 0 bases, with 8 bases left between them. CDR3 nucleotides: TGTGCCAGCAGCTTAGGCGGGGTTAGCACAGATACGCAGTATTTT. Translation: CASSLGGVSTDTQYF.

V and J are TRBV7-2 and TRBJ2-1; D possibly corresponds to TRBD1 (5 bases). Germline V gene sequence: CDR1 SGHTA, CDR2 FQGNSA. CDR3 length: 16 amino acids. Trimming took 2 bases from V and 5 from J, leaving 16 bases between them. This CDR3 reads CASSLRRTGANNEQFF. For the CDR3, the DNA is TGTGCCAGCAGCTTACGCCGTACAGGCGCGAACAATGAGCAGTTCTTC.

J is TRBJ1-5 and V is TRBV5-6; the D gene is possibly TRBD1 (6 bases). V was clipped by 3 bases and J by 4 bases, with 20 bases between them. CDR3 length: 17 amino acids. Germline V gene data show CDR1 as SGHDT and CDR2 as YYEEEE. The CDR3 here is CASSSSRLGAWNQPQHF. The CDR3 coding sequence is TGTGCCAGCAGCTCCTCCCGCCTGGGGGCTTGGAATCAGCCCCAGCATTTT.

The genes are TRBV2 and TRBJ2-5, with D possibly being TRBD1 (5 bases). The CDR3 has 12 residues. The V end lost 6 bases, the J end lost 1 base, and 6 bases lay between the germline ends. Germline V gene sequence: CDR1 SNHLY, CDR2 FYNNEI. The CDR3 DNA reads as TGTGCCAGCAGGCAGGGCCAAGAGACCCAGTACTTC. It is translated as CASRQGQETQYF.

J is TRBJ2-5 and V is TRBV6-1, with D possibly matching TRBD1 (5 bases). The CDR3 covers 14 residues. From germline, CDR1 is MNHNS and CDR2 SASEGT. Trimming stripped 2 bases from V and 4 bases from J, with 11 bases between. The CDR3 reads CASSELGVAETQYF. The CDR3 bases are TGTGCCAGCAGTGAACTAGGGGTCGCAGAGACCCAGTACTTC.

The rearrangement links TRBV21-1 to TRBJ2-6. TRBV21-1 has pseudogene status. The CDR3 sequence is 14 residues long. The CDR3: CASSREGDVNVLTF. The DNA for the CDR3 is TGTGCCAGCAGCAGGGAAGGGGACGTGAACGTCCTGACTTTC.

This clone was found a few times. The V and J genes are TRBV6-4 and TRBJ1-2, with a weak D call TRBD1 (5 bases). Looked up from germline, CDR1 is MRHNA and CDR2 is SNTAGT. CDR3 length: 12 amino acids. V was cut by 6 bases and J by 8 bases, with 13 bases left in between. CDR3 loop: CASRPSQGGYTF. Written as DNA, the CDR3 is TGTGCCAGCAGGCCCTCCCAGGGCGGCTACACCTTC.

The CDR3 DNA sequence: TGTGCCAGCAGCTTAACTACGAACACTGAAGCTTTCTTT. Amino acids: CASSLTTNTEAFF. The chain is built from TRBV7-9 and TRBJ1-1, with no clear D. Trimming stripped 2 bases from V and 1 base from J, with 5 bases between. The CDR3 has 13 residues. Per the germline V gene, CDR1 is SEHNR and CDR2 is FQNEAQ (reference sequence).

The chain's CDR3 is CASRPRGEETQYF. CDR3 coding DNA: TGTGCCAGCAGGCCCCGGGGGGAAGAGACCCAGTACTTC. The rearrangement uses TRBV6-6 and TRBJ2-5; 7 bases agree with TRBD2. Looked up from germline, CDR1 is MNHNY and CDR2 is SVGAGI (reference sequence). The CDR3 length is 13 residues. V lost 6 bases to trimming and J lost 3 bases; unmatched junction nucleotides: 4.

This sequence joins TRBV7-3 and TRBJ1-1; maybe TRBD1 (5 bases). The CDR3 is 16 residues long. Germline V lookup: CDR1 SGHTA, CDR2 FQGTGA. Trimming removed 5 bases at V and 1 base at J, with 17 bases between. The CDR3 bases are TGTGCCAGCAGCCCAAGTCAGGGACGGGGGAACACTGAAGCTTTCTTT. This encodes CASSPSQGRGNTEAFF. Drawing the rest from reference TRBV7-3 and TRBJ1-1, the complete variable domain is GAGVSQTPSNKVTEKGKYVELRCDPISGHTALYWYRQSLGQGPEFLIYFQGTGAADDSGLPNDRFFAVRPEGSVSTLKIQRTERGDSAVYLCASSPSQGRGNTEAFFGQGTRLTVV.

The V gene is TRBV9, the J gene TRBJ1-1, with 9 bases lining up with TRBD1. The CDR3 consists of 15 residues. Germline-derived CDR1 and CDR2 are SGDLS and YYNGEE. J was trimmed by 1 base and V by 4 bases; bases with no gene match: 5. The CDR3 reads CASSPLGQGNTEAFF. CDR3 coding DNA: TGTGCCAGCAGCCCACTGGGACAGGGGAACACTGAAGCTTTCTTT.

This clone was observed a few times. CDR3 amino acids: CATSDPGTGVTGELFF. The CDR3 coding sequence is TGTGCCACCAGTGATCCTGGGACAGGGGTCACCGGGGAGCTGTTTTTT. V and J are TRBV24-1 and TRBJ2-2; 10 nucleotides align to TRBD1. Losses at the gene ends were 3 bases for V and 4 bases for J; bases not matched to a gene: 4. The CDR3 spans 16 residues. Looked up from germline, CDR1 is KGHDR and CDR2 is SFDVKD.